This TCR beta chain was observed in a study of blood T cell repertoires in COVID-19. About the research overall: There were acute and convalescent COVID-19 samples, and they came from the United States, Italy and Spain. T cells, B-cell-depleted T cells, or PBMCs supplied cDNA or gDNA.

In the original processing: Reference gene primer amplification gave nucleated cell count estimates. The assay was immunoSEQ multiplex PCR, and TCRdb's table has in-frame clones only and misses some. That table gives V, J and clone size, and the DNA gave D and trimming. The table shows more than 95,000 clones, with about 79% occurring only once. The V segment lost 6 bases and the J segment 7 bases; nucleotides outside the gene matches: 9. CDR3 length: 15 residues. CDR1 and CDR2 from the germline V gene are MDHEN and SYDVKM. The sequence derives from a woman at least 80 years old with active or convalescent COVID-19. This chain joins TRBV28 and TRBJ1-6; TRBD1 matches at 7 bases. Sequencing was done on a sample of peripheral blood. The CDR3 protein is CASSTGQLRNSPLHF. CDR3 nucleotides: TGTGCCAGCAGCACGGGACAGCTAAGGAATTCACCCCTCCACTTT.